Listed here are 10 T cell receptor beta chains from one sample, sequenced in a study of STAT3 mutations in large granular lymphocyte leukemia. Notes on the study in general: In T-cell large granular lymphocyte leukemia, about half of patients showed multiple immunodominant subclonotypes.

Only in-frame clones appear in the TCRdb table, and some are missing; sequencing was by immunoSEQ multiplex PCR. The sample consists of under 20,000 clones, roughly 90% of them appearing once. Their recognized antigens are unknown. Sequenced material: peripheral blood mononuclear cells. These receptors were taken from a man in his 60s with T-cell large granular lymphocyte leukemia. Some clones in this sample may be carry-over from other donors' samples.

The chain recombines TRBV30 with TRBJ1-4, with TRBD1 as a possible D gene (5 bases). CDR3 length equals 17 residues. Trimming took 0 bases from V and 8 from J, leaving 22 bases between them. From germline, CDR1 is GTSNPN and CDR2 SVGIG (reference sequence). Here the CDR3 reads CAWSVNHPGTPEEKLFF. CDR3 DNA sequence: TGTGCCTGGAGTGTAAATCACCCGGGGACCCCGGAAGAAAAACTGTTTTTT.

V gene TRBV19 combines with J gene TRBJ2-7; 8 positions match TRBD2. The CDR3 contains 15 residues. V was clipped by 6 bases and J by 5 bases; unmatched bases: 12. Germline V gives CDR1 LNHDA, CDR2 SQIVND (reference sequence). Here the CDR3 reads CASRIRGSGIDEQYF. In DNA form, the CDR3 reads TGTGCCAGTAGGATCCGCGGTAGCGGGATTGACGAGCAGTACTTC.

A single count supports this clone. The chain links TRBV25-1 to TRBJ1-1; D is possibly TRBD1 (6 bases). The CDR3 loop spans 13 amino acids. Deletions cut 6 bases from V and 6 bases from J, with 14 bases between. Germline V gene lookup returns CDR1 MGHDK and CDR2 SYGVNS. CDR3 sequence reads: CASRIQGTPEAFF. DNA for the CDR3: TGTGCCAGCAGGATACAGGGCACTCCTGAAGCTTTCTTT.

The count of this clone is one. In DNA form, the CDR3 reads TGTGCCAGCAGTTTAGGGCTAGCGGGTAGCTCCTACAATGAGCAGTTCTTC. It yields the protein CASSLGLAGSSYNEQFF. This chain links TRBV27 with TRBJ2-1; 8 bases match TRBD2. Germline V gene sequence: CDR1 MNHEY, CDR2 SMNVEV (reference sequence). Trimming at V came to 2 bases and at J to 0 bases, leaving 6 bases not matched to a gene. This CDR3 contains 17 residues.

The chain couples TRBV5-4 to TRBJ2-2; 9 bases agree with TRBD1. CDR1 SGHNT and CDR2 YYREEE come from the germline V gene (reference sequence). V lost 2 bases to trimming and J lost 3 bases; unmatched junction nucleotides: 2. CDR3 size: 15 residues. CDR3 in amino acids: CASSFTGGDTGELFF. The CDR3 nucleotides are TGTGCCAGCAGCTTCACAGGGGGCGACACCGGGGAGCTGTTTTTT.

V gene TRBV28 combines with J gene TRBJ1-4; no definite D call. This CDR3 comprises 11 residues. Looked up from germline, CDR1 is MDHEN and CDR2 is SYDVKM. CDR3 in DNA: TGTGCGGGTGCAACTAATGAAAAACTGTTTTTT. Translating it yields CAGATNEKLFF.

The chain uses TRBV5-1 and TRBJ2-3; D is perhaps TRBD1 or TRBD2 (5 bases each). The germline V gene encodes CDR1 SGHRS and CDR2 YFSETQ. V dropped 4 bases and J dropped 2 bases, with 14 bases sitting between them. This CDR3 is 15 amino acids long. The CDR3 nucleotides read TGCGCCAGCAGCAAGGGACCGGATCTCACAGATACGCAGTATTTT. Its protein is CASSKGPDLTDTQYF.

This chain connects TRBV5-1 to TRBJ2-3, with 7 bases matching TRBD2. Germline V gene data show CDR1 as SGHRS and CDR2 as YFSETQ. CDR3 length equals 15 residues. The junction had 12 bases not matched to a gene; V was cut back by 7 bases and J by 4 bases. The CDR3 loop reads CASASGTTPSDTQYF. DNA of the CDR3: TGCGCCAGCGCCTCCGGGACTACCCCCTCAGATACGCAGTATTTT.

The V and J genes are TRBV27 and TRBJ2-1; no reliable D call. Per the germline V gene, CDR1 is MNHEY and CDR2 is SMNVEV (reference sequence). The CDR3 consists of 15 residues. Trimming removed 5 bases from V and 4 bases from J, with 15 bases in between. The CDR3 loop reads CASSRRPQVYNEQFF. The DNA for the CDR3 is TGTGCCAGCAGTCGCCGCCCTCAGGTATACAATGAGCAGTTCTTC.

The rearrangement links TRBV11-3 to TRBJ2-1, with D maybe TRBD2 (6 bases). The CDR3 is 13 residues long. Trimming shortened V by 4 bases and J by 7 bases, and 11 bases separated the two germline ends. Germline CDR1 is SGHNT and CDR2 is YENEEA. CDR3 nucleotides: TGTGCCAGCAGCTCCCGGGACTCTAATGAGCAGTTCTTC. Amino acids: CASSSRDSNEQFF.